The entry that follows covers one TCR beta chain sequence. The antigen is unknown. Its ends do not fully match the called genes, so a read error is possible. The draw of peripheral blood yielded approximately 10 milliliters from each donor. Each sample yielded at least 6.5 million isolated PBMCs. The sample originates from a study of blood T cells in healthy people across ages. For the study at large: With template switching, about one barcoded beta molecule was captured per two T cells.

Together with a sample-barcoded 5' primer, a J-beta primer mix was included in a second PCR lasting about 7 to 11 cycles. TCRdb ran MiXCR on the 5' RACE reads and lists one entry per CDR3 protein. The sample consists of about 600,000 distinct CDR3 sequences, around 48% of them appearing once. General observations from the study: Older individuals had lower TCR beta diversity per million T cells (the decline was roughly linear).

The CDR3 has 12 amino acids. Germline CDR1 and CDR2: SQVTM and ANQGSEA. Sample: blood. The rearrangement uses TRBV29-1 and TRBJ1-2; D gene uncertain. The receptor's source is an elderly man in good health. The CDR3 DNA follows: TGCAGTGTTGATCTTTATGGGTATGGCTACACCTTC. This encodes CSVDLYGYGYTF.